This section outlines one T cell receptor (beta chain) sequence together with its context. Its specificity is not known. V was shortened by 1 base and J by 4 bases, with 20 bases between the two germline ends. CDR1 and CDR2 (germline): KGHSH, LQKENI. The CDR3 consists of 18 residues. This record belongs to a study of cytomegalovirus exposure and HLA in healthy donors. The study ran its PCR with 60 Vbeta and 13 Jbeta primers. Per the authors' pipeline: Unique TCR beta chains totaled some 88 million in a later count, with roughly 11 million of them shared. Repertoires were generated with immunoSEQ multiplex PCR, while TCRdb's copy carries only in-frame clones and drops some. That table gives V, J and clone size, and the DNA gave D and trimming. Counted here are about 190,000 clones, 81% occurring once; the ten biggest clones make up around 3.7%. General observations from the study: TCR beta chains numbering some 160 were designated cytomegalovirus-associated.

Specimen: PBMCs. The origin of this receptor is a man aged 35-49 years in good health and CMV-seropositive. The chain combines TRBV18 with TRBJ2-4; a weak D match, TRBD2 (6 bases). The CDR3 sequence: CASSPRGAQYSWKNIQYF. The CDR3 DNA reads TGTGCCAGCTCACCACGCGGGGCCCAATACTCTTGGAAAAACATTCAGTACTTC.